Reported below is one T cell receptor beta chain. The antigen is not known. These data originate in a study of multiple sclerosis patients with progressive multifocal leukoencephalopathy. V lost 0 bases and J lost 7; bases outside the gene matches: 4. The CDR3 covers 14 residues. From germline, CDR1 is GTSNPN and CDR2 SVGIG (reference sequence). Every PCR reaction included synthetic inline CDR3 controls for all V-J pairings. The protocol was immunoSEQ multiplex PCR, while the TCRdb copy is restricted to in-frame clones and leaves out a portion. The table shows under 40,000 clones, with nearly 95% occurring only once. Indicated time point: before natalizumab initiation. Findings and caveats of the study: In most PML patients, TRB repertoires appeared less diverse by entropy.

The receptor's source is a man aged 30-40 years with multiple sclerosis. The J gene is TRBJ1-5, the V gene TRBV30; TRBD1 matches at 9 bases. The source material was PBMCs. The CDR3 DNA is TGTGCCTGGAGTGTACGACAGGGGGGCCAGCCCCAGCATTTT. It specifies CAWSVRQGGQPQHF.